One T cell receptor (beta chain) is described in this entry. Given a much more abundant clone one base away, this may be a read error. The data stem from a study of blood T cells in healthy people across ages. CDR1 and CDR2 from the germline V gene are MNHEY and SMNVEV (reference sequence). The length of the CDR3 is 13 residues. Sample-barcoded 5' priming and a J-beta primer mix drove a second PCR of about 7 to 11 cycles. A single record per CDR3 protein comes from TCRdb applying MiXCR to the 5' RACE reads. The table records approximately 800,000 distinct CDR3 sequences, approximately 35% of them present only once.

The receptor comes from a young man in good health. The sample consisted of blood. The chain is built from TRBV27 and TRBJ1-2; D is unresolved. The CDR3 DNA is TGTGCCAGCAGTATTGGACCTAACCATGGCTACACCTTC. This translates into CASSIGPNHGYTF.